Listed here is a single T cell receptor (beta chain). Antigen specificity is unknown. The study ran its PCR with 60 Vbeta and 13 Jbeta primers. Sequenced by immunoSEQ multiplex PCR; TCRdb stores in-frame clones only, minus some. The sample shows about 74,000 clones, and roughly 8% sits with its ten largest clones. Germline V lookup: CDR1 SGHAT, CDR2 FQNNGV. V dropped 2 bases and J dropped 6; count of bases not matched to a gene: 2. The CDR3 spans 13 residues. The data originate from a study of cytomegalovirus exposure and HLA in healthy donors. Study as a whole: Among around 180 million T cells, an earlier analysis found 117 million unique TCR beta sequences. General study results and limits: In a later analysis, 16,951 TCR beta sequences were associated with HLA alleles at 0.05 false discovery rate. Researchers counted around 150 TCR beta chains as cytomegalovirus-associated. In most subjects, TCR beta sequences reportedly gave accurate predictions of HLA-A and HLA-B alleles.

This clonotype was obtained from a female donor in good health and CMV-seropositive. Source material: PBMCs. This sequence joins TRBV11-2 and TRBJ2-3; TRBD1 matches 7 bases. The CDR3 nucleotides are TGTGCCAGCAGCTTAATGGGACAGGATACGCAGTATTTT. Translating it yields CASSLMGQDTQYF.